These 14 T cell receptor beta chains came from one sample sequenced in a study of T cell responses to AZD1222 COVID-19 vaccine. TCRdb's copy holds only in-frame clones and misses some; the assay was immunoSEQ multiplex PCR. The table has about 96,000 clones, under 90% seen once. Sequenced here: peripheral blood, sampled on day 0 of AZD1222 vaccination. Receptors originate from an adult in good health.

This rearrangement joins TRBV5-6 to TRBJ2-7; D may be TRBD1 or TRBD2 (5 bases each). The CDR3 totals 14 residues. Germline V lookup: CDR1 SGHDT, CDR2 YYEEEE. The V end was cut by 1 base, the J end by 5 bases, with 13 bases between. The CDR3 coding sequence is TGTGCCAGCAGCTTGTTGAGGGGCCTACACGAGCAGTACTTC. Translating gives CASSLLRGLHEQYF. Full variable domain (remainder filled in from reference TRBV5-6 and TRBJ2-7): DAGVTQSPTHLIKTRGQQVTLRCSPKSGHDTVSWYQQALGQGPQFIFQYYEEEERQRGNFPDRFSGHQFPNYSSELNVNALLLGDSALYLCASSLLRGLHEQYFGPGTRLTVT.

CDR3 coding DNA: TGTGCCAGCAGCTTAGGACCTTGGGCGGGCTACGAGCAGTACTTC. It codes for CASSLGPWAGYEQYF. The genes are TRBV7-2 and TRBJ2-7; perhaps TRBD2 as D (5 bases). Germline loops: CDR1 SGHTA, CDR2 FQGNSA. This CDR3 has 15 amino acids. The V gene lost 1 base and the J gene lost 3 bases, with 13 bases spanning the gap.

The chain is built from TRBV7-9 and TRBJ2-5, with 13 bases fitting TRBD2. The V gene end was trimmed by 5 bases and the J gene end by 7 bases; junction bases not matched to a gene: 7. Germline CDR1 SEHNR, CDR2 FQNEAQ (reference sequence). CDR3 length: 15 residues. The CDR3 loop reads CASSGRTSGSGTQYF. The CDR3 region has the DNA TGTGCCAGCAGCGGTAGGACTAGCGGGAGTGGGACCCAGTACTTC.

CDR3 in DNA: TGTGCCAGCAGTTCCACTAGCGGGAGAAGTATGTTCTTC. Its translation: CASSSTSGRSMFF. V gene TRBV6-5 combines with J gene TRBJ2-1; 11 bases line up with TRBD2. The germline V gene has CDR1 MNHEY and CDR2 SVGAGI. The trim removed 4 bases at V and 15 bases at J, leaving 8 bases unmatched. The CDR3 spans 13 residues.

The genes are TRBV3-1 (or the pseudogene TRBV3-2) and TRBJ2-1; 8 bases align to TRBD1. Germline V gene data show CDR1 as LGHDT and CDR2 as YNNKEL (reference sequence). CDR3 size: 15 residues. With 4 bases clipped from V and 5 bases from J, the junction kept 7 bases outside the gene matches. The CDR3 here is CASSLSDRDNNEQFF. CDR3 coding DNA: TGTGCCAGCAGCCTCTCGGACAGGGATAACAATGAGCAGTTCTTC.

The table lists this clone with a count of one. The chain combines TRBV5-8 with TRBJ1-4; D unresolved. The length of the CDR3 is 16 residues. Germline values: CDR1 SGHTS, CDR2 YDEGEE. With 4 bases removed from V and 0 bases from J, the gap between germline ends came to 13 bases. The DNA of the CDR3 is TGTGCCAGCAGCCCACCAGGCCTTGCAACTAATGAAAAACTGTTTTTT. Amino acid sequence: CASSPPGLATNEKLFF.

This clone has more than one count but fewer than ten. This sequence joins TRBV7-2 and TRBJ2-7; D might be TRBD1 (5 bases). CDR3 size: 12 residues. Trimming stripped 3 bases from V and 3 bases from J, with 6 bases between. The V gene's germline CDR1 is SGHTA and CDR2 FQGNSA. As DNA, the CDR3 is TGTGCCAGCAGCTTCCAGGGCTACGAGCAGTACTTC. Encoded protein: CASSFQGYEQYF.

The chain uses TRBV5-8 and TRBJ2-4, with D possibly called TRBD1 or TRBD2 (5 bases each). The CDR3 length is 15 residues. Trimming left V 2 bases short and J 1 base short, with 10 bases between. Germline CDR1 and CDR2: SGHTS and YDEGEE. The CDR3 here is CASSFRGYAKNIQYF. The CDR3 coding sequence is TGTGCCAGCAGCTTTCGGGGCTACGCCAAAAACATTCAGTACTTC.

The rearrangement links TRBV30 to TRBJ1-1; the D is unclear. This CDR3 is built from 13 residues. V lost 2 bases, J lost 1 base, and 8 bases lay in between. Germline V lookup: CDR1 GTSNPN, CDR2 SVGIG (reference sequence). CDR3: CAWSLSANTEAFF. As DNA, the CDR3 is TGTGCCTGGAGTCTATCGGCGAACACTGAAGCTTTCTTT. The full variable domain, rest sourced from reference TRBV30 and TRBJ1-1, is SQTIHQWPATLVQPVGSPLSLECTVEGTSNPNLYWYRQAAGRGLQLLFYSVGIGQISSEVPQNLSASRPQDRQFILSSKKLLLSDSGFYLCAWSLSANTEAFFGQGTRLTVV.

V usage is TRBV10-2 and J usage is TRBJ1-5; D gene uncertain. Trimming shortened V by 0 bases and J by 1 base, and 10 bases separated the two germline ends. Per germline, CDR1 WSHSY and CDR2 SAAADI. The length of the CDR3 is 16 residues. CDR3 sequence reads: CASSESGAWSNQPQHF. CDR3 bases: TGCGCCAGCAGTGAGTCGGGAGCTTGGAGCAATCAGCCCCAGCATTTT.

This sequence joins TRBV11-2 and TRBJ1-5; no clear D gene. Germline V CDR1 and CDR2: SGHAT, FQNNGV. V gave up 4 bases and J gave up 5 bases, with 12 bases separating them. CDR3 size: 14 residues. CDR3 nucleotides: TGTGCCAGCAGCTCCCGCAGAGGAGATCAGCCCCAGCATTTT. Translating gives CASSSRRGDQPQHF.

The chain employs TRBV7-2 and TRBJ2-1; D is undetermined. V was shortened by 6 bases and J by 11 bases, with 14 bases between the two germline ends. CDR1 and CDR2 from the germline V gene are SGHTA and FQGNSA. CDR3 length: 12 amino acids. The CDR3 DNA is TGTGCCAGCAGTCTCCTGGGGTTCAAGCAGTTCTTC. Translated, it gives CASSLLGFKQFF.

V is TRBV19 and J is TRBJ2-1; D gene uncertain. V was pared by 3 bases and J by 0 bases, with 6 bases between. CDR3 size: 14 residues. The V gene's germline CDR1 is LNHDA and CDR2 SQIVND (reference sequence). CDR3 in amino acids: CASSIVSSYNEQFF. CDR3 sequence (DNA): TGTGCCAGTAGTATTGTAAGCTCCTACAATGAGCAGTTCTTC.

This chain connects TRBV5-1 to TRBJ2-5; perhaps D is TRBD1 or TRBD2 (5 bases each). Trimming left V 3 bases short and J 4 bases short, with 16 bases between. CDR1 is SGHRS, CDR2 YFSETQ, per germline. This CDR3 comprises 15 residues. CDR3 sequence reads: CASSSLGVWRETQYF. The CDR3 DNA follows: TGCGCCAGCAGCTCCCTGGGGGTGTGGCGAGAGACCCAGTACTTC.